The text below deals with one TCR beta chain. No antigen is known for it. This sample was included in a study of CD8 T cells in Susac syndrome. Study conclusions and caveats: Susac-specific public clones were found in both the total CD8+ and the CD8+ TEMRA repertoires, with some 15 in the former and 4 to 6 in the latter.

With random hexamers, reverse transcription was performed on 0.5 to 1 ug of RNA. The authors amplified TCR beta CDR3 across 54 Vbeta and 13 Jbeta using immunoSEQ multiplex PCR. TCRdb recomputed calls from the immunoSEQ multiplex PCR reads with MiXCR, one row per CDR3 protein. The table lists some 130,000 distinct CDR3 sequences, approximately 95% of them singletons. In germline, CDR1 is SGHVS, CDR2 FQNEAQ. The CDR3 sequence is 15 residues long. The ends lost 8 bases at V and 1 base at J; junction bases unmatched: 6. TCR beta sequencing covered blood CD8+ and CD4+ T cells. It was negative isolation that provided the CD8+ and CD4+ T cells, whereas TEMRA cells were enriched by FACS.

Specimen: CD8+ T cells from PBMCs. V is TRBV7-8 and J is TRBJ2-1; 9 positions match TRBD2. This receptor was identified in a human donor with Susac syndrome. CDR3 residues: CASANSGSSYNEQFF. CDR3 in DNA: TGTGCCAGCGCGAATAGCGGGAGTTCCTACAATGAGCAGTTCTTC.